What follows are 30 T cell receptor beta chains derived from one specimen sequenced in a study of PD-L1 blockade in urothelial cancer. Using immunoSEQ multiplex PCR, the repertoire was profiled, and TCRdb retains in-frame clones only, with some absent. The sample holds about 21,000 clones, around 90% seen once. The sample in question was PBMCs, obtained around atezolizumab (anti-PD-L1) treatment. The receptors originated from a woman aged 55-69 years with urothelial cancer.

This clone was seen only a few times. The V call is TRBV6-1, the J call TRBJ2-2; D unresolved. Trimming pared 7 bases from V and 3 bases from J, leaving 15 bases between. The germline V gene has CDR1 MNHNS and CDR2 SASEGT. The CDR3 extends over 15 amino acids. CDR3 coding DNA: TGTGCCAGCAAAAAAGATGCAGGATACACCGGGGAGCTGTTTTTT. This translates into CASKKDAGYTGELFF.

The J gene is TRBJ2-3, the V gene TRBV4-1; TRBD2 aligns across 8 bases. CDR3 length: 17 residues. V gave up 0 bases and J gave up 2 bases; unmatched junction bases: 7. In germline, CDR1 is MGHRA, CDR2 YSYEKL. The CDR3 nucleotides read TGCGCCAGCAGCCAAGATTGGGCGGGGGGAACCACAGATACGCAGTATTTT. Encoded protein: CASSQDWAGGTTDTQYF.

The chain joins TRBV9 to TRBJ2-7; no clear D gene. Trimming removed 0 bases from V and 5 bases from J, with 12 bases in between. The germline V gene encodes CDR1 SGDLS and CDR2 YYNGEE. CDR3 length: 14 residues. CDR3 loop: CASSVADPADEQYF. The CDR3 nucleotides are TGTGCCAGCAGCGTAGCTGACCCCGCGGACGAGCAGTACTTC.

This chain uses TRBV27 with TRBJ2-7, with TRBD2 matching over 12 bases. With 5 bases clipped from V and 3 bases from J, the junction kept 5 bases outside the gene matches. Per the germline V gene, CDR1 is MNHEY and CDR2 is SMNVEV (reference sequence). The CDR3 has 15 residues. The CDR3 coding sequence is TGTGCCAGCAGTGATCTAGCGGGAGGGCGCTACGAGCAGTACTTC. Encoded protein: CASSDLAGGRYEQYF.

The CDR3 DNA follows: TGTGCCATCAGGCAAACCACAGGGGGCAACACTGAAGCTTTCTTT. The encoded protein is CAIRQTTGGNTEAFF. The chain carries TRBV10-3 and TRBJ1-1, with 9 positions matching TRBD1. The length of the CDR3 is 15 residues. The V gene end was trimmed by 6 bases and the J gene end by 2 bases; junction bases not matched to a gene: 7. Germline CDR1 and CDR2: ENHRY and SYGVKD.

The chain employs TRBV18 and TRBJ1-3, with D uncertain. Trimming took off 1 base at V and 2 bases at J, with 12 bases between the two ends. This CDR3 is 16 amino acids long. Germline values: CDR1 KGHSH, CDR2 LQKENI. DNA of the CDR3: TGTGCCAGCTCACCACTCTCGTTTATTGCTGGAAACACCATATATTTT. Translating it yields CASSPLSFIAGNTIYF.

The gene calls are TRBV25-1 and TRBJ2-3; 7 bases match TRBD1. This CDR3 comprises 15 residues. Germline V gives CDR1 MGHDK, CDR2 SYGVNS. Germline trimming cut 4 bases from V and 2 bases from J; bases unmatched to any gene: 6. CDR3 coding DNA: TGTGCCAGCAGTGCCGGGACAGCGACCACAGATACGCAGTATTTT. It translates to CASSAGTATTDTQYF. Together with reference TRBV25-1 and TRBJ2-3, the CDR3 gives the full variable domain: EADIYQTPRYLVIGTGKKITLECSQTMGHDKMYWYQQDPGMELHLIHYSYGVNSTEKGDLSSESTVSRIRTEHFPLTLESARPSHTSQYLCASSAGTATTDTQYFGPGTRLTVL.

V is TRBV5-1 and J is TRBJ2-5; 10 nucleotides agree with TRBD1. The CDR3 loop spans 17 amino acids. In germline, CDR1 is SGHRS, CDR2 YFSETQ. Losses at the gene ends were 0 bases for V and 0 bases for J; bases not matched to a gene: 5. This CDR3 is CASSLGGTGANQETQYF. DNA for the CDR3: TGCGCCAGCAGCTTGGGCGGGACAGGGGCGAACCAAGAGACCCAGTACTTC.

This clone was observed once. V gene TRBV6-6 combines with J gene TRBJ1-4; TRBD1 aligns across 10 bases. Germline CDR1 is MNHNY and CDR2 is SVGAGI (reference sequence). The CDR3 loop spans 15 amino acids. Trimming took 6 bases from V and 6 from J; bases not matched to a gene: 7. The CDR3 DNA reads TGTGCCAGCAGCCGACGGACAGGGGGGGATGAAAAACTGTTTTTT. Its translation is CASSRRTGGDEKLFF.

This chain joins TRBV7-9 and TRBJ1-3, with D possibly matching TRBD1 (5 bases). The CDR3 extends over 19 amino acids. Trimming removed 1 base from V and 0 bases from J, with 19 bases in between. Germline lookup yields CDR1 SEHNR and CDR2 FQNEAQ (reference sequence). The DNA of the CDR3 is TGTGCCAGCAGCTTAGGTGACAGTTCGTTCTGGGGCTCTGGAAACACCATATATTTT. Protein: CASSLGDSSFWGSGNTIYF.

The gene calls are TRBV6-5 and TRBJ2-7; 9 nucleotides align to TRBD1. Germline V gives CDR1 MNHEY, CDR2 SVGAGI. This CDR3 is built from 15 residues. V trimming: 4 bases; J trimming: 6 bases; junction bases outside the gene matches: 10. This CDR3 reads CASSSLDRGSAEQYF. The CDR3 nucleotides read TGTGCCAGCAGTTCCCTGGACAGGGGAAGCGCCGAGCAGTACTTC.

The V call is TRBV2, the J call TRBJ2-5, with a weak D call TRBD1 (6 bases). The CDR3 length is 15 residues. Germline V CDR1 and CDR2: SNHLY, FYNNEI. Trimming removed 5 bases from V and 1 base from J, with 14 bases in between. CDR3 in amino acids: CASSQQQGPQETQYF. The CDR3 nucleotides are TGTGCCAGCAGTCAGCAACAGGGCCCCCAAGAGACCCAGTACTTC. The whole variable domain, filled in from reference TRBV2 and TRBJ2-5, reads EPEVTQTPSHQVTQMGQEVILRCVPISNHLYFYWYRQILGQKVEFLVSFYNNEISEKSEIFDDQFSVERPDGSNFTLKIRSTKLEDSAMYFCASSQQQGPQETQYFGPGTRLLVL.

The J gene is TRBJ2-3, the V gene TRBV11-3, with 7 bases lining up with TRBD1. Germline V gene sequence: CDR1 SGHNT, CDR2 YENEEA. The J segment lost 1 base and the V segment lost 7 bases, leaving 14 bases of the junction unmatched. The CDR3 covers 17 residues. The CDR3 DNA reads as TGTGCCAGCAATGTGACAGGGAAAAGGGAAGGCACAGATACGCAGTATTTT. This encodes CASNVTGKREGTDTQYF.

This chain links TRBV4-1 with TRBJ2-3; 8 bases line up with TRBD1. CDR3 length equals 15 residues. Germline CDR1 and CDR2: MGHRA and YSYEKL. V shed 3 bases, J shed 6 bases, and the junction held 8 bases outside the gene matches. The CDR3 DNA reads as TGCGCCAGCAGCCAGTTGGACAGGGTGGGCGATACGCAGTATTTT. It translates to CASSQLDRVGDTQYF.

The CDR3 DNA reads as TGTGCCAGCAGCCCCGGGTGGAACTATGGCTACACCTTC. This codes for CASSPGWNYGYTF. This chain uses TRBV28 with TRBJ1-2; no definite D call. The germline V gene encodes CDR1 MDHEN and CDR2 SYDVKM. V was pared by 6 bases and J by 2 bases, with 10 bases between. The length of the CDR3 is 13 residues.

The chain has TRBV6-1 and TRBJ2-7, with TRBD2 as a possible D gene (7 bases). Germline-derived CDR1 and CDR2 are MNHNS and SASEGT. The CDR3 spans 14 residues. Trimming removed 5 bases from V and 4 bases from J, with 15 bases in between. The CDR3 sequence: CASSRGGGPYEQYF. The CDR3 region has the DNA TGTGCCAGCAGTCGTGGGGGGGGCCCATACGAGCAGTACTTC.

The V gene is TRBV18, the J gene TRBJ2-1, with 11 bases fitting TRBD2. Germline V gene lookup returns CDR1 KGHSH and CDR2 LQKENI. The V gene end was trimmed by 0 bases and the J gene end by 10 bases; junction bases not matched to a gene: 2. CDR3 length: 14 amino acids. CDR3 DNA sequence: TGTGCCAGCTCACCACCGTCTAGCGGGGGGGAGCAGTTCTTC. Its translation: CASSPPSSGGEQFF.

V usage is TRBV27 and J usage is TRBJ1-2; 9 bases are a match to TRBD1. V gave up 8 bases and J gave up 4 bases; unmatched junction bases: 2. Germline V gene data show CDR1 as MNHEY and CDR2 as SMNVEV (reference sequence). This CDR3 region has 12 residues. This CDR3 reads CASRDRVYGYTF. As DNA, the CDR3 is TGTGCCAGCCGGGACAGGGTCTATGGCTACACCTTC.

This clone showed up just a few times. This chain links TRBV9 with TRBJ1-1; D call uncertain. This CDR3 is 14 amino acids long. The V gene lost 3 bases and the J gene lost 6 bases, with 15 bases spanning the gap. The germline V gene has CDR1 SGDLS and CDR2 YYNGEE. CDR3 bases: TGTGCCAGCAGCGCCGACATGAAGTCTGCTGAAGCTTTCTTT. This translates into CASSADMKSAEAFF.

Here the CDR3 reads CASSGTSGSNTGELFF. DNA for the CDR3: TGTGCCAGCAGTGGGACTAGCGGGAGTAACACCGGGGAGCTGTTTTTT. This rearrangement joins TRBV2 to TRBJ2-2; 13 bases are a match to TRBD2. Germline V CDR1 and CDR2: SNHLY, FYNNEI. CDR3 length: 16 amino acids. Trimming cost V 4 bases and J 2 bases; bases outside gene matches: 1.

V is TRBV9 and J is TRBJ1-2; TRBD1 matches at 9 bases. This CDR3 has 16 amino acids. The germline CDR1 and CDR2 sequences are SGDLS and YYNGEE. Trimming took 5 bases from V and 7 from J; bases not matched to a gene: 15. The CDR3 reads CASRGGKQGAPSGYTF. In DNA, the CDR3 is TGTGCCAGCAGGGGGGGGAAACAGGGGGCTCCATCTGGCTACACCTTC.

The V gene is TRBV9, the J gene TRBJ2-1; tentative D call: TRBD1 (6 bases). The V gene's germline CDR1 is SGDLS and CDR2 YYNGEE. This CDR3 comprises 15 residues. The germline V and J ends were trimmed by 1 base and 7 bases, with 15 bases remaining between them. The CDR3 DNA reads TGTGCCAGCAGCGTATCCCCAGGGGAGACGAATGAGCAGTTCTTC. It translates to CASSVSPGETNEQFF.

The chain recombines TRBV5-4 with TRBJ2-7; perhaps TRBD2 as D (6 bases). The germline V gene has CDR1 SGHNT and CDR2 YYREEE (reference sequence). This CDR3 region has 14 residues. Trimming took off 4 bases at V and 3 bases at J, with 14 bases between the two ends. DNA of the CDR3: TGTGCCAGCAGCCCTAAAGGGAGGAGCTACGAGCAGTACTTC. It is translated as CASSPKGRSYEQYF.

V is TRBV25-1 and J is TRBJ1-1; D unclear. This CDR3 comprises 14 residues. V lost 7 bases, J lost 1 base, and 13 bases lay in between. Per germline, CDR1 MGHDK and CDR2 SYGVNS. CDR3 sequence (DNA): TGTGCCAGCACCGCAGACACGACGAACACTGAAGCTTTCTTT. It is translated as CASTADTTNTEAFF. Drawing the rest from reference TRBV25-1 and TRBJ1-1, the complete variable domain is EADIYQTPRYLVIGTGKKITLECSQTMGHDKMYWYQQDPGMELHLIHYSYGVNSTEKGDLSSESTVSRIRTEHFPLTLESARPSHTSQYLCASTADTTNTEAFFGQGTRLTVV.

This clone is termed medium-sized. This chain joins TRBV29-1 and TRBJ2-2; perhaps TRBD2 as D (5 bases). This CDR3 has 13 residues. V gave up 5 bases and J gave up 6 bases, with 13 bases separating them. Germline V gene lookup returns CDR1 SQVTM and CDR2 ANQGSEA. DNA of the CDR3: TGCAGCGTTCTCGGAGGTCAGGCCGGGGAGCTGTTTTTT. Protein sequence: CSVLGGQAGELFF.

The rearrangement links TRBV4-1 to TRBJ2-7; D possibly corresponds to TRBD2 (6 bases). Germline assignment: CDR1 MGHRA and CDR2 YSYEKL. V was trimmed by 4 bases and J by 3 bases, leaving 19 bases between them. The CDR3 runs 16 residues. CDR3 region: CASSPSGGIPFYEQYF. For the CDR3, the DNA is TGCGCCAGCAGCCCTTCCGGAGGGATACCCTTCTACGAGCAGTACTTC.

The gene calls are TRBV28 and TRBJ2-4; TRBD2 might be the D (5 bases). V was cut by 6 bases and J by 4 bases, with 16 bases left in between. The germline V gene has CDR1 MDHEN and CDR2 SYDVKM. The CDR3 length is 15 residues. This chain's CDR3 is CASSRFRGQKNIQYF. The CDR3 bases are TGTGCCAGCAGCCGATTCCGGGGTCAGAAAAACATTCAGTACTTC. Using reference TRBV28 and TRBJ2-4 for the parts outside the CDR3, the full variable domain is DVKVTQSSRYLVKRTGEKVFLECVQDMDHENMFWYRQDPGLGLRLIYFSYDVKMKEKGDIPEGYSVSREKKERFSLILESASTNQTSMYLCASSRFRGQKNIQYFGAGTRLSVL.

The rearrangement joins TRBV4-3 to TRBJ2-2; 8 bases are a match to TRBD2. Germline V gene data show CDR1 as LGHNA and CDR2 as YSLEER. The CDR3 contains 17 residues. V lost 4 bases to trimming and J lost 1 base; unmatched junction nucleotides: 8. The CDR3 nucleotides are TGCGCCAGCAGCCCTCAGGTGGCGGGAGGGAACACCGGGGAGCTGTTTTTT. It encodes CASSPQVAGGNTGELFF.

This chain connects TRBV19 to TRBJ2-5; 8 bases fit TRBD1. CDR1 is LNHDA, CDR2 SQIVND, per germline (reference sequence). This CDR3 comprises 15 residues. The V gene end was trimmed by 4 bases and the J gene end by 2 bases; junction bases not matched to a gene: 6. Written as DNA, the CDR3 is TGTGCCAGTAGTACAGGACAGGGTATTCAAGAGACCCAGTACTTC. This translates into CASSTGQGIQETQYF.

The V call is TRBV6-6, the J call TRBJ2-7, with D uncertain. The CDR3 length is 14 residues. From germline, CDR1 is MNHNY and CDR2 SVGAGI (reference sequence). Trimming shortened V by 2 bases and J by 1 base, and 9 bases separated the two germline ends. CDR3 protein: CASSYPDGSYEQYF. CDR3 nucleotide sequence: TGTGCCAGCAGTTACCCCGACGGGTCCTACGAGCAGTACTTC.